The T cell receptor beta chain described here comes from a study of radiotherapy plus CTLA-4 blockade in lung cancer. Across the whole study: Objective responses were observed in about a sixth of patients, and disease control was achieved by about 30%. Study-wide results and caveats: Reports identified early blood T cell clone dynamics, with interferon-beta, as the best response predictor.

Germline V gene sequence: CDR1 MDHEN, CDR2 SYDVKM. There are 16 residues in the CDR3. V lost 3 bases to trimming and J lost 0 bases, with 11 bases between them. Data came from immunoSEQ multiplex PCR; TCRdb stores just in-frame clones and leaves some out. The table has approximately 94,000 clones, roughly 80% seen once. As regards this clone: Its cognate antigen is unknown.

The material sequenced was peripheral blood, taken from a patient treated with radiotherapy plus ipilimumab. This clonotype was sampled from a human donor with non-small cell lung cancer that progressed on radiotherapy plus ipilimumab. The rearrangement joins TRBV28 to TRBJ1-4, with TRBD1 as a possible D gene (5 bases). CDR3 DNA sequence: TGTGCCAGCAGTTTTCCCAGGGTGGCAACTAATGAAAAACTGTTTTTT. It yields the protein CASSFPRVATNEKLFF.